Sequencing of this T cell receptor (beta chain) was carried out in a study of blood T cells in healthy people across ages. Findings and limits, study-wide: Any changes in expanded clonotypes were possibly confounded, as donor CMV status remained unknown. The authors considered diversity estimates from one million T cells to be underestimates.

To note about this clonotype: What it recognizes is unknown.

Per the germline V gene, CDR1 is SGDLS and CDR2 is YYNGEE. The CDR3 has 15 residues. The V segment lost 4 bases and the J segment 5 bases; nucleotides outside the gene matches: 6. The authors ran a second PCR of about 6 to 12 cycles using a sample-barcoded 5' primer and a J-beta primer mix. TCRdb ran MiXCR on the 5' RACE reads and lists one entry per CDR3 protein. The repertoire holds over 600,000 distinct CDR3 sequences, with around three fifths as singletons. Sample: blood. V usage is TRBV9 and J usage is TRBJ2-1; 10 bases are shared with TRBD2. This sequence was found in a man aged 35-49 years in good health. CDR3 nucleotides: TGTGCCAGCAGCCCTCTAGCGGGAGCAAACAATGAGCAGTTCTTC. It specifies CASSPLAGANNEQFF. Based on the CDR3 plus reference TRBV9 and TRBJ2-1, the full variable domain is DSGVTQTPKHLITATGQRVTLRCSPRSGDLSVYWYQQSLDQGLQFLIQYYNGEERAKGNILERFSAQQFPDLHSELNLSSLELGDSALYFCASSPLAGANNEQFFGPGTRLTVL.